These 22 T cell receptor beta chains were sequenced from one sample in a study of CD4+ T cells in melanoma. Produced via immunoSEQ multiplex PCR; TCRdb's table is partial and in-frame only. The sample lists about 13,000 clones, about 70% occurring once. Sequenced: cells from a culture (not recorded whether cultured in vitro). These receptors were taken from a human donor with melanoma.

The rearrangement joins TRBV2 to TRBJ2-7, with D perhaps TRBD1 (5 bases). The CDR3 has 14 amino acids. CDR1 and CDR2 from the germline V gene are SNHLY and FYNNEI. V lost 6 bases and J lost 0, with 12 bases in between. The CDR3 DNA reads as TGTGCCAGCAGGTATGACAGTAGCTCCTACGAGCAGTACTTC. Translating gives CASRYDSSSYEQYF.

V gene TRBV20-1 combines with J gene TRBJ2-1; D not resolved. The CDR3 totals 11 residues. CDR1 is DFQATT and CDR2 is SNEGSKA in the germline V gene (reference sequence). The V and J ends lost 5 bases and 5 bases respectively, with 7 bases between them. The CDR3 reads CSAPNHNEQFF. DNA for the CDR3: TGCAGTGCTCCTAACCACAATGAGCAGTTCTTC.

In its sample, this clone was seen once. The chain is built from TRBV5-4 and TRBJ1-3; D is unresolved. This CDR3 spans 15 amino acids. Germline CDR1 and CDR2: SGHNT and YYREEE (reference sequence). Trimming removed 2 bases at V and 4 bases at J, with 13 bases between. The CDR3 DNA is TGTGCCAGCAGCTTCTCCCCCCCGCCCGGAAACACCATATATTTT. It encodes CASSFSPPPGNTIYF.

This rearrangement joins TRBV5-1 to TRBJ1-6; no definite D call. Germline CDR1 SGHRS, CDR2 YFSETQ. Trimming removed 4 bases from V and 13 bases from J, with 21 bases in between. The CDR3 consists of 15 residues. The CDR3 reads CASSQREVGLAPLHF. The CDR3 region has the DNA TGCGCCAGCAGCCAACGTGAAGTTGGCCTGGCGCCCCTCCACTTT.

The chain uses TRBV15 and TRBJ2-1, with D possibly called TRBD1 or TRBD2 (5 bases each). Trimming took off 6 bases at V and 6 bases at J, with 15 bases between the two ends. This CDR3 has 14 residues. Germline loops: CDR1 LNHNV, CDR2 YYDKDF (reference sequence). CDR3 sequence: CATSGRESFNEQFF. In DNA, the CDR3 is TGTGCCACCAGTGGCAGGGAGAGTTTCAATGAGCAGTTCTTC.

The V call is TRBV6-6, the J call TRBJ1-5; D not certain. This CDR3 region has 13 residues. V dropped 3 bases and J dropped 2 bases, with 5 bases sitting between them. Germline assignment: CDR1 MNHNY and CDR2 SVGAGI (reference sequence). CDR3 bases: TGTGCCAGCAGTTATCATCGCAATCAGCCCCAGCATTTT. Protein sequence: CASSYHRNQPQHF.

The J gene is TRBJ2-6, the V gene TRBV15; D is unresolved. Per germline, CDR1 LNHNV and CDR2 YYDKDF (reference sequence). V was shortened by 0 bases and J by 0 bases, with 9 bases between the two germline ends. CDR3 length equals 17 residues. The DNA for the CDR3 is TGTGCCACCAGCAGAGATGTGGGCTTCTCTGGGGCCAACGTCCTGACTTTC. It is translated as CATSRDVGFSGANVLTF.

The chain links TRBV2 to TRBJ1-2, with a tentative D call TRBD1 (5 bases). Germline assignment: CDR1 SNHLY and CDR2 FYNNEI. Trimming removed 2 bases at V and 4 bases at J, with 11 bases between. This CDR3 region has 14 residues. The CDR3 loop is CASSELGQTYGYTF. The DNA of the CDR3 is TGTGCCAGCAGTGAATTGGGGCAAACCTATGGCTACACCTTC.

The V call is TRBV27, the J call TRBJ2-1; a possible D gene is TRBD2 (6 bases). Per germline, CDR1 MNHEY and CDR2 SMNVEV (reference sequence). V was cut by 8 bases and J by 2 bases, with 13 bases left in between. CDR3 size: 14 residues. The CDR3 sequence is CASRGERAYNEQFF. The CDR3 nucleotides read TGTGCCAGCCGCGGGGAGCGGGCCTACAATGAGCAGTTCTTC.

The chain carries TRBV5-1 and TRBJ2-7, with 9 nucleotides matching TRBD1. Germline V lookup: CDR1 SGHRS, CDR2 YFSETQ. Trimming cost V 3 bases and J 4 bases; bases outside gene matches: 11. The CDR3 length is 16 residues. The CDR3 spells CASSSRTGTGKYEQYF. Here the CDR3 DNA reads TGCGCCAGCAGCTCTCGTACCGGGACAGGGAAGTACGAGCAGTACTTC.

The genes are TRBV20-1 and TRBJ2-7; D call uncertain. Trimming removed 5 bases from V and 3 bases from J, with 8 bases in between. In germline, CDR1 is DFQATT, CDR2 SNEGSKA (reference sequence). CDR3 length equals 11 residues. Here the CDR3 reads CSAWKNYEQYF. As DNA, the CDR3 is TGCAGTGCTTGGAAGAACTACGAGCAGTACTTC.

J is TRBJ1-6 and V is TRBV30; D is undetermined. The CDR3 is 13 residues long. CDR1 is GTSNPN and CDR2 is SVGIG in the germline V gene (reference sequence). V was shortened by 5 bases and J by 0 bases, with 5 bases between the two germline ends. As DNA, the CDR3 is TGTGCCTGGGGGATCTCCTATAATTCACCCCTCCACTTT. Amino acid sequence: CAWGISYNSPLHF.

CDR3 sequence reads: CASSLGARGTDTQYF. For the CDR3, the DNA is TGCGCCAGCAGCTTGGGTGCTAGAGGCACAGATACGCAGTATTTT. The chain carries TRBV5-1 and TRBJ2-3; unclear D gene. The V gene's germline CDR1 is SGHRS and CDR2 YFSETQ. V lost 0 bases and J 1 base, leaving 9 bases between the germline ends. The CDR3 has 15 residues.

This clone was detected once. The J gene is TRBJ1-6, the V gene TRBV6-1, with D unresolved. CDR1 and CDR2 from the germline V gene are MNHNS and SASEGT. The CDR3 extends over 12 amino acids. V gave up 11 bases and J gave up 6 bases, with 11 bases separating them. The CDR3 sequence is CASRQLNSPLHF. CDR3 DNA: TGTGCCTCAAGGCAGCTTAATTCACCCCTCCACTTT.

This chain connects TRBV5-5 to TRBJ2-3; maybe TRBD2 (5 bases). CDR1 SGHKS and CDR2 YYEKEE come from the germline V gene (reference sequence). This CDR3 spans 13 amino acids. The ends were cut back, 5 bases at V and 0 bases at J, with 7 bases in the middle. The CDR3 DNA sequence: TGTGCCAGCAGGCGGGCTAGCACAGATACGCAGTATTTT. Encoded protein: CASRRASTDTQYF.

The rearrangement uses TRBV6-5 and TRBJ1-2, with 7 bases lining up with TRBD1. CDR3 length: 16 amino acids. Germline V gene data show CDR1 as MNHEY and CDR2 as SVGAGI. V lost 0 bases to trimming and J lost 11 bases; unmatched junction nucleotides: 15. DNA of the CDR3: TGTGCCAGCAGTTACTCGAAAGAGGGGGCCACCTATACATACACCTTC. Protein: CASSYSKEGATYTYTF.

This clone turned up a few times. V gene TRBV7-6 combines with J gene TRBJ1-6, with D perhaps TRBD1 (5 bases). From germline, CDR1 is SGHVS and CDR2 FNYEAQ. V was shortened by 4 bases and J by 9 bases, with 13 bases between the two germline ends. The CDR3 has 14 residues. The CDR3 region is CASSSHQGVSPLHF. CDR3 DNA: TGTGCCAGCAGCTCACATCAGGGCGTTTCACCCCTCCACTTT.

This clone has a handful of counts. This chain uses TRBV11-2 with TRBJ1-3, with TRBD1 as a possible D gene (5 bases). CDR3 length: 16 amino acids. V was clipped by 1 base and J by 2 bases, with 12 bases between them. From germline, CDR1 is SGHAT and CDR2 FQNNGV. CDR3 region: CASSLVQGSAGNTIYF. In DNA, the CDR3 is TGTGCCAGCAGCTTAGTGCAGGGCTCGGCTGGAAACACCATATATTTT.

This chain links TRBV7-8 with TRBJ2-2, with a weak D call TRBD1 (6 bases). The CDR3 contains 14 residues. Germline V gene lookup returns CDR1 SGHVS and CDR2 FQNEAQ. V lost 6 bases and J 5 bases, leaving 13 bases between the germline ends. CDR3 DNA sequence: TGTGCCAGCAGGCAGGGTCAGGGGACCGGGGAGCTGTTTTTT. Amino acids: CASRQGQGTGELFF.

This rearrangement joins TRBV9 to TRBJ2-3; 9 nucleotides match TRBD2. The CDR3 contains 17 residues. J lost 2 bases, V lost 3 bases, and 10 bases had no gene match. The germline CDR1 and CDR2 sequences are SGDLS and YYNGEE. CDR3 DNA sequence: TGTGCCAGCAGCGATCCCGAGACTAGCGGCCTCACAGATACGCAGTATTTT. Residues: CASSDPETSGLTDTQYF. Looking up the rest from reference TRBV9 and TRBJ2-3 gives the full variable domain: DSGVTQTPKHLITATGQRVTLRCSPRSGDLSVYWYQQSLDQGLQFLIQYYNGEERAKGNILERFSAQQFPDLHSELNLSSLELGDSALYFCASSDPETSGLTDTQYFGPGTRLTVL.

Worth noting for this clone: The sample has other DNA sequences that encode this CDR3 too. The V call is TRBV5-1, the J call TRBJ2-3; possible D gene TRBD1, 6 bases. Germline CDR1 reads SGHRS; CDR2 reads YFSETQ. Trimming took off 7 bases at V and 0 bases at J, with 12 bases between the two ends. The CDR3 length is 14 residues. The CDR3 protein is CASLRGGSTDTQYF. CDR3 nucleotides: TGCGCCAGCCTTCGAGGGGGTAGCACAGATACGCAGTATTTT.

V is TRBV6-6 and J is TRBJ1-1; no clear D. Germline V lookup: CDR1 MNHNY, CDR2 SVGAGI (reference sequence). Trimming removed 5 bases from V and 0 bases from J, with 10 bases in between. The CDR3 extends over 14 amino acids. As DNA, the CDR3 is TGTGCCAGCAGTCCCCGTGTCGTGAACACTGAAGCTTTCTTT. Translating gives CASSPRVVNTEAFF.